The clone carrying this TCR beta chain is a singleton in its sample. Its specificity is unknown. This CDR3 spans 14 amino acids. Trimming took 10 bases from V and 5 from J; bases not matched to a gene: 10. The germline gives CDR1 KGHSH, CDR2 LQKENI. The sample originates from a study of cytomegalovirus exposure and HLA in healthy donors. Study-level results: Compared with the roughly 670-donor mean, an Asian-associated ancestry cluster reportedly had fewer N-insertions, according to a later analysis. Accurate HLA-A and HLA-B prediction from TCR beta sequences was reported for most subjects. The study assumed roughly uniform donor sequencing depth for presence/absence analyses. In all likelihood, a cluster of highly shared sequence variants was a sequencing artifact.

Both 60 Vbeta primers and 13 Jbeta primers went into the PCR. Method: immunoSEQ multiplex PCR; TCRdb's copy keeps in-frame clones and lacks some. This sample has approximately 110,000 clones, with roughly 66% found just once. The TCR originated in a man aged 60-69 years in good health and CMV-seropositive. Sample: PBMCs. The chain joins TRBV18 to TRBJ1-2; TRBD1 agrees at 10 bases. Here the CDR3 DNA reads TGTGCCACGGGATCCGGGACAGGGGAATATGGCTACACCTTC. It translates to CATGSGTGEYGYTF.